The 20 T cell receptor beta chains listed next were all sequenced from one sample in a study of T-cell reconstitution after alpha-beta-depleted transplantation in children. Unique molecular identifiers tagged the TCRbeta library. TCRdb re-called the PCR reads with MiXCR, one entry per CDR3 protein. Of some 140,000 distinct CDR3 sequences listed, roughly 9% are singletons. This material consisted of PBMCs, mostly from graft donor cells, taken 180 days after TCRalphabeta/CD19-depleted stem cell transplant. The receptor set was obtained from a girl less than two years old who had a stem cell transplant for combined immunodeficiency, so the T cells may come from the graft donor.

A few counts support this clonotype. This chain links TRBV20-1 with TRBJ1-2, with a possible D match to TRBD1 (5 bases). The V and J ends lost 6 bases and 6 bases respectively, with 11 bases between them. The germline gives CDR1 DFQATT, CDR2 SNEGSKA (reference sequence). The CDR3 is 11 amino acids. The CDR3 bases are TGCAGTGCATATTTCAGGGATGGCTACACCTTC. As protein: CSAYFRDGYTF.

This clonotype was recorded many times. V is TRBV5-1 and J is TRBJ2-7, with 8 bases that match TRBD1. Germline V CDR1 and CDR2: SGHRS, YFSETQ. The CDR3 is made up of 15 amino acids. With V trimmed by 1 base and J by 4 bases, 7 bases remained unmatched. As DNA, the CDR3 is TGCGCCAGCAGCTTGACCGGGACAGGAGTTTACGAGCAGTACTTC. Translation gives CASSLTGTGVYEQYF.

The chain joins TRBV5-5 to TRBJ2-1; TRBD2 matches 10 bases. Germline V gene lookup returns CDR1 SGHKS and CDR2 YYEKEE (reference sequence). The junction had 6 bases not matched to a gene; V was cut back by 4 bases and J by 2 bases. The CDR3 consists of 16 residues. The CDR3 here is CASSPVLAGTYNEQFF. CDR3 sequence (DNA): TGTGCCAGCAGCCCGGTACTAGCGGGGACCTACAATGAGCAGTTCTTC.

The chain uses TRBV7-2 and TRBJ2-3, with 7 positions matching TRBD2. The V gene end was trimmed by 1 base and the J gene end by 3 bases; junction bases not matched to a gene: 10. CDR1 and CDR2 from the germline V gene are SGHTA and FQGNSA. The CDR3 spans 17 residues. DNA of the CDR3: TGTGCCAGCAGCTTAGTCCCACTAAGCGGGGCTACAGATACGCAGTATTTT. Translation gives CASSLVPLSGATDTQYF.

In its sample, this clonotype was seen many times. This chain links TRBV20-1 with TRBJ2-3; D possibly corresponds to TRBD2 (5 bases). Trimming took off 3 bases at V and 3 bases at J, with 13 bases between the two ends. Per the germline V gene, CDR1 is DFQATT and CDR2 is SNEGSKA (reference sequence). The CDR3 runs to 14 residues. CDR3 loop: CSARPRTGTDTQYF. CDR3 DNA sequence: TGCAGTGCTAGGCCCCGGACGGGGACAGATACGCAGTATTTT.

The chain combines TRBV15 with TRBJ2-3; D is uncertain. Germline CDR1 is LNHNV and CDR2 is YYDKDF (reference sequence). This CDR3 region has 11 residues. V lost 5 bases and J 11 bases, leaving 11 bases between the germline ends. The CDR3 DNA sequence: TGTGCCACCAGCTTCCTGGGCGGGCAGTATTTT. Its protein is CATSFLGGQYF.

The sample holds a few counts of this clonotype. V and J are TRBV5-6 and TRBJ2-5; 10 nucleotides line up with TRBD2. Losses at the gene ends were 4 bases for V and 5 bases for J; bases not matched to a gene: 5. CDR3 length: 14 residues. The germline V gene encodes CDR1 SGHDT and CDR2 YYEEEE. CDR3 nucleotide sequence: TGTGCCAGCAGCCCAACTAGCGGGACGGAGACCCAGTACTTC. Translated, it gives CASSPTSGTETQYF. The full variable domain, completed using reference TRBV5-6 and TRBJ2-5, is DAGVTQSPTHLIKTRGQQVTLRCSPKSGHDTVSWYQQALGQGPQFIFQYYEEEERQRGNFPDRFSGHQFPNYSSELNVNALLLGDSALYLCASSPTSGTETQYFGPGTRLLVL.

This clonotype has a handful of counts. The chain carries TRBV6-2 or TRBV6-3 and TRBJ2-1, with 15 bases that match TRBD2. The ends lost 5 bases at V and 7 bases at J; junction bases unmatched: 6. The CDR3 consists of 16 residues. Germline V gives CDR1 MNHEY, CDR2 SVGEGT. CDR3 protein: CASSPGLAGGGNEQFF. DNA of the CDR3: TGTGCCAGCAGTCCGGGACTAGCGGGAGGCGGTAATGAGCAGTTCTTC.

Here the CDR3 reads CASSYSRGAYNSPLHF. The CDR3 DNA reads TGTGCCAGCAGTTACTCCAGGGGCGCCTATAATTCACCCCTCCACTTT. The rearrangement joins TRBV6-5 to TRBJ1-6; tentatively, D is TRBD1 (6 bases). Trimming shortened V by 0 bases and J by 2 bases, and 8 bases separated the two germline ends. Germline CDR1 MNHEY, CDR2 SVGAGI. CDR3 length: 16 residues.

The chain recombines TRBV7-2 with TRBJ2-3, with 11 bases aligning to TRBD2. Germline lookup yields CDR1 SGHTA and CDR2 FQGNSA. V dropped 3 bases and J dropped 7; count of bases not matched to a gene: 9. This CDR3 spans 16 amino acids. As DNA, the CDR3 is TGTGCCAGCAGCTTCCGTAGCGGGGGGGCAGGATATACGCAGTATTTT. This translates into CASSFRSGGAGYTQYF.

The chain couples TRBV5-1 to TRBJ2-7; 8 bases line up with TRBD1. Germline V gives CDR1 SGHRS, CDR2 YFSETQ. The V segment lost 4 bases and the J segment 0 bases; nucleotides outside the gene matches: 6. The CDR3 loop spans 15 amino acids. The CDR3 bases are TGCGCCAGCAGCCAGGGACAGGCGAGCTCCTACGAGCAGTACTTC. It translates to CASSQGQASSYEQYF.

This clonotype was counted a few times. The genes are TRBV29-1 and TRBJ2-4; no definite D call. This CDR3 contains 15 residues. The germline V gene has CDR1 SQVTM and CDR2 ANQGSEA. V was trimmed by 6 bases and J by 0 bases, leaving 15 bases between them. The CDR3 spells CSVKGWGIAKNIQYF. Written as DNA, the CDR3 is TGCAGCGTAAAGGGATGGGGAATAGCCAAAAACATTCAGTACTTC. The variable domain in full, completed from reference TRBV29-1 and TRBJ2-4, reads SAVISQKPSRDICQRGTSLTIQCQVDSQVTMMFWYRQQPGQSLTLIATANQGSEATYESGFVIDKFPISRPNLTFSTLTVSNMSPEDSSIYLCSVKGWGIAKNIQYFGAGTRLSVL.

The CDR3 DNA reads TGTGCCAGCAGGGAATCCTCCTACGAGCAGTACTTC. This codes for CASRESSYEQYF. The chain couples TRBV28 to TRBJ2-7; D not resolved. CDR3 length: 12 residues. Germline-derived CDR1 and CDR2 are MDHEN and SYDVKM. Trimming shortened V by 6 bases and J by 0 bases, and 6 bases separated the two germline ends. Looking up the rest from reference TRBV28 and TRBJ2-7 gives the full variable domain: DVKVTQSSRYLVKRTGEKVFLECVQDMDHENMFWYRQDPGLGLRLIYFSYDVKMKEKGDIPEGYSVSREKKERFSLILESASTNQTSMYLCASRESSYEQYFGPGTRLTVT.

This clonotype occurred a few times. The rearrangement links TRBV9 to TRBJ2-7; 13 bases match TRBD2. Germline V CDR1 and CDR2: SGDLS, YYNGEE. The CDR3 spans 15 residues. The junction had 1 base not matched to a gene; V was cut back by 3 bases and J by 1 base. CDR3 DNA: TGTGCCAGCAGCGAGGGACTAGCGGGGTCCTACGAGCAGTACTTC. Protein: CASSEGLAGSYEQYF. Complete variable domain (other parts from reference TRBV9 and TRBJ2-7): DSGVTQTPKHLITATGQRVTLRCSPRSGDLSVYWYQQSLDQGLQFLIQYYNGEERAKGNILERFSAQQFPDLHSELNLSSLELGDSALYFCASSEGLAGSYEQYFGPGTRLTVT.

This clonotype appeared many times. This chain links TRBV12-3 or TRBV12-4 with TRBJ2-3; D not certain. The CDR3 spans 12 residues. The V gene lost 3 bases and the J gene lost 4 bases, with 5 bases spanning the gap. In DNA form, the CDR3 reads TGTGCCAGCAGTTTGGTCCCAGATACGCAGTATTTT. Translating it yields CASSLVPDTQYF.

Worth noting for this clonotype: A much larger clone lies one base from this, so it may be a read error. The V gene is TRBV20-1, the J gene TRBJ2-1; 12 nucleotides line up with TRBD2. The CDR3 spans 13 residues. Germline V gene sequence: CDR1 DFQATT, CDR2 SNEGSKA (reference sequence). The chain's CDR3 is CSASRLAGDERFF. The CDR3 DNA is TGCAGTGCTAGCCGACTAGCGGGAGATGAGCGGTTCTTC.

This clonotype was counted many times. V gene TRBV7-2 combines with J gene TRBJ2-3, with D possibly matching TRBD2 (5 bases). CDR1 and CDR2 (germline): SGHTA, FQGNSA. The V and J ends lost 0 bases and 6 bases respectively, with 10 bases between them. There are 14 residues in the CDR3. For the CDR3, the DNA is TGTGCCAGCAGCTTAGCGCGGGTAGGGGATACGCAGTATTTT. Protein sequence: CASSLARVGDTQYF.

This clonotype was seen only a few times. The genes are TRBV5-5 and TRBJ2-7; D call uncertain. V lost 0 bases, J lost 2 bases, and 12 bases lay in between. Germline assignment: CDR1 SGHKS and CDR2 YYEKEE (reference sequence). The CDR3 extends over 15 amino acids. The CDR3: CASSLGTLAPYEQYF. For the CDR3, the DNA is TGTGCCAGCAGCTTGGGTACCCTTGCCCCCTACGAGCAGTACTTC.

This clonotype was counted at least ten times. This chain joins TRBV5-1 and TRBJ2-1; D unclear. Trimming left V 0 bases short and J 10 bases short, with 8 bases between. Germline V CDR1 and CDR2: SGHRS, YFSETQ. This CDR3 comprises 12 residues. The chain's CDR3 is CASSLGSLEQFF. The CDR3 region has the DNA TGCGCCAGCAGCTTGGGTTCCCTCGAGCAGTTCTTC.

This clonotype has just a few counts. The gene calls are TRBV29-1 and TRBJ2-7; D not certain. The CDR3 runs to 12 residues. The germline CDR1 and CDR2 sequences are SQVTM and ANQGSEA. Trimming left V 5 bases short and J 2 bases short, with 10 bases between. The DNA of the CDR3 is TGCAGCGTTCGGACCGCACCCTACGAGCAGTACTTC. Protein: CSVRTAPYEQYF.